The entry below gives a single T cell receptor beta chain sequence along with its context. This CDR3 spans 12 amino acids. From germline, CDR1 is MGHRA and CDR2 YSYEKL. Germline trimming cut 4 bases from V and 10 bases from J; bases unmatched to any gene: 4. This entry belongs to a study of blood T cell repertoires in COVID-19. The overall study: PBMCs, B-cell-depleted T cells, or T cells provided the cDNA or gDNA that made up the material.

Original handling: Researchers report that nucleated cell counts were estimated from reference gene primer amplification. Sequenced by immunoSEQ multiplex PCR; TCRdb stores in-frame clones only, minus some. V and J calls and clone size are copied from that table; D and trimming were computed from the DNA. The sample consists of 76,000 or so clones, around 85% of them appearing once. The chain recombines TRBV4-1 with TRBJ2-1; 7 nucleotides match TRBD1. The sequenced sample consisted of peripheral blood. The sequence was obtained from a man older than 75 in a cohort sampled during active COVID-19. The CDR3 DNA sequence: TGCGCCAGCAGCCGCATCAGGGGGGAGCAGTTCTTC. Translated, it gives CASSRIRGEQFF.